This record looks at one T cell receptor beta chain sequence and its context. Trimming left V 3 bases short and J 14 bases short, with 13 bases between. This CDR3 has 11 amino acids. Germline CDR1 reads DFQATT; CDR2 reads SNEGSKA (reference sequence). The entry originates in a study of blood T cell repertoires in COVID-19. Study-wide background: Acute and convalescent COVID-19 samples came from the United States, Italy and Spain. In each case, the material was cDNA or gDNA derived from T cells, B-cell-depleted T cells, or PBMCs.

In the authors' workflow: Estimation of nucleated cell counts relied on the amplification of reference gene primers. The method was immunoSEQ multiplex PCR; TCRdb's version includes in-frame clones alone and lacks a portion of them. V and J calls and clone size are copied from that table; D and trimming were computed from the DNA. Among under 250,000 clones listed, about four fifths were seen once. This sequence joins TRBV20-1 and TRBJ1-4, with D perhaps matching TRBD1 (5 bases). Sequenced input: peripheral blood. The sequence was obtained from an elderly man with acute or convalescent COVID-19. CDR3 coding DNA: TGCAGTGCTAGTCAGCAGGAGGGGCTGTTTTTT. Protein sequence: CSASQQEGLFF.